A selection of T cell receptor beta chains follows, all from one sample in a study of vaccination and CD4 T cells after COVID-19. Via MiXCR, TCRdb re-called the PCR reads, giving one row per CDR3 protein. Among about 8,800 distinct CDR3 sequences listed, roughly three fifths were seen once. Their antigens are not known. Material: cultured CD4+ T cells from blood, obtained after SARS-CoV-2 vaccination. These TCRs come from a human donor with COVID-19. The CDR3 runs from the conserved cysteine through the conserved F or W. A D gene is named only where the DNA matches it firmly. The listing skips clone size in some rows; elsewhere it reads once, few, many or a size class.

clone size	D gene	J gene	V gene	CDR3 DNA	CDR3 protein
NA	NA	TRBJ2-1	TRBV11-3	TGTGCCAGCTCCCGGGGCAGAAGTGATGAGCAGTTCTTC	CASSRGRSDEQFF
NA	NA	TRBJ2-2	TRBV27	TGTGCCAGCAGTTTCCAGTCCGGATGGGGCGGGGAGCTGTTTTTT	CASSFQSGWGGELFF
NA	NA	TRBJ2-5	TRBV28	TGTGCCAGCAGCCCACAGGGTGTGGGAGAGACCCAGTACTTC	CASSPQGVGETQYF
NA	TRBD1	TRBJ2-7	TRBV12-3/TRBV12-4	TGTGCCAGCAGATCGAAAGCCCAGGGGGCCAACTCCTACGAGCAGTACTTC	CASRSKAQGANSYEQYF
once	NA	TRBJ1-2	TRBV19	TGTGCCAGTAGTATCGTCGACAGCAACTATGGCTACACCTTC	CASSIVDSNYGYTF
once	NA	TRBJ1-1	TRBV6-1	TGTGCCAGCAGTCGACAGAACACTGAAGCTTTCTTT	CASSRQNTEAFF
NA	NA	TRBJ1-5	TRBV6-2/TRBV6-3	TGTGCCAGCAGTCGAACAGGGTTGGGTCAGCCCCAGCATTTT	CASSRTGLGQPQHF
NA	TRBD1	TRBJ1-1	TRBV11-2	TGTGCCAGCAGCCCGAGAGGGACAGGAGTTATGAACACTGAAGCTTTCTTT	CASSPRGTGVMNTEAFF
few	TRBD1	TRBJ1-2	TRBV20-1	TGCAGTCCGGTTACGACAGGGGAAAACTATGGCTACACCTTC	CSPVTTGENYGYTF
NA	NA	TRBJ2-7	TRBV5-4	TGTGCCAGCAGCTTGGAGGGCAGACACCCGTACTTC	CASSLEGRHPYF
few	NA	TRBJ1-2	TRBV20-1	TGCAGTGCTATGACGTGGGAGACGAGAGGTTATGGCTACACCTTC	CSAMTWETRGYGYTF
NA	TRBD2	TRBJ2-5	TRBV2	TGTGCCAGCAGCGCAAGCGGGGCAAAAGGGGAGACCCAGTACTTC	CASSASGAKGETQYF
few	TRBD2	TRBJ2-2	TRBV20-1	TGCAGTGCTAAACCGGGAGGGGCCGGGGAGCTGTTTTTT	CSAKPGGAGELFF
NA	NA	TRBJ2-5	TRBV19	TGTGCCAGCCGCTCCACCGCAAGTAAGATGGAGACCCAGTACTTC	CASRSTASKMETQYF
few	NA	TRBJ1-1	TRBV27	TGTGCCAGCAGTTTGCAGGGGAAGAACACTGAAGCTTTCTTT	CASSLQGKNTEAFF
NA	TRBD2	TRBJ2-5	TRBV6-2/TRBV6-3	TGTGCCAGTAGTCGGGCAGCTAGCGGGTGGCAAGAGACCCAGTACTTC	CASSRAASGWQETQYF
NA	TRBD1	TRBJ1-2	TRBV30	TGTGCCTGGAGCCGGACAGGGTATGGCTACACCTTC	CAWSRTGYGYTF
NA	NA	TRBJ1-6	TRBV7-2	TGTGCCACTCTCCCCCTGGGTGGGACCCTCCACTTT	CATLPLGGTLHF
NA	NA	TRBJ1-3	TRBV7-2	TGTGCCAGCAGCGCAACCGGGGGGGGATTGAGAAACACCATATATTTT	CASSATGGGLRNTIYF
once	NA	TRBJ2-3	TRBV20-1	TGCAGTGCTAGAGCGGCGGCAGATACGCAGTATTTT	CSARAAADTQYF
NA	TRBD1	TRBJ2-3	TRBV5-6	TGTGCCAGCAGCTTCTGGACAGGAATTAGCACAGATACGCAGTATTTT	CASSFWTGISTDTQYF
NA	TRBD2	TRBJ2-3	TRBV20-1	TGCAGTGCTAGAGATGGGGCTAGCGGGGAACTGGATACGCAGTATTTT	CSARDGASGELDTQYF
NA	NA	TRBJ2-7	TRBV20-1	TGCAGTGCTCGAGACAGCATCTACGAGCAGTACTTC	CSARDSIYEQYF
NA	NA	TRBJ1-1	TRBV19	TGTGCCACCTTTAGCTCGATCATATCTGAAGCTTTCTTT	CATFSSIISEAFF
NA	NA	TRBJ2-1	TRBV6-1	TGTGCCAGCACCAACTTAGGACAGAACAATGAGCAGTTCTTC	CASTNLGQNNEQFF
NA	TRBD1	TRBJ1-1	TRBV29-1	TGCAGCGTGCTGACAGGGGGGTACACTGAAGCTTTCTTT	CSVLTGGYTEAFF
NA	NA	TRBJ2-5	TRBV30	TGTGCCTGGAGTAGTGAGACCCAGTACTTC	CAWSSETQYF
NA	NA	TRBJ2-7	TRBV7-9	TGTGCCAGCAGCGCAGGGGGGAGCTCCTACGAGCAGTACTTC	CASSAGGSSYEQYF
NA	NA	TRBJ2-1	TRBV5-1	TGCGCCAGCAGCTTGGAGGGACTGGAAATTTACAATGAGCAGTTCTTC	CASSLEGLEIYNEQFF
few	TRBD2	TRBJ2-3	TRBV7-2	TGTGCCAGCAGCTTAGTAGCGGGGGGGGGACTCCCCGCACCGGATACGCAGTATTTT	CASSLVAGGGLPAPDTQYF
NA	TRBD1	TRBJ1-2	TRBV19	TGTGCCAGTAGTATTACGACAGGGAGCGGTGGCTACACCTTC	CASSITTGSGGYTF
once	TRBD1	TRBJ1-1	TRBV5-1	TGCGCCAGCACTAAATCGACCGGGACAGGGAGCACTGAAGCTTTCTTT	CASTKSTGTGSTEAFF
once	NA	TRBJ2-7	TRBV27	TGTGCCAGCACTTCCTCGTTAACCTACGAGCAGTACTTC	CASTSSLTYEQYF
NA	NA	TRBJ1-1	TRBV7-9	TGTGCCAGCAGCCCCGTGGAGGGCCGAGCTTTCTTT	CASSPVEGRAFF
once	TRBD1	TRBJ1-5	TRBV20-1	TGCAGTGCTAGAGACCTGACAGGGGGCGGCAATCAGCCCCAGCATTTT	CSARDLTGGGNQPQHF
NA	NA	TRBJ2-3	TRBV27	TGTGCCAGCAGTTTGGGGGCGGGAGCAGATACGCAGTATTTT	CASSLGAGADTQYF
NA	NA	TRBJ1-6	TRBV18	TGTGCCAGCTCACCGGCGGCCCAGGGTTCACCCCTCCACTTT	CASSPAAQGSPLHF
few	TRBD1	TRBJ2-5	TRBV20-1	TGCAGTGCTCCCCCTGTAGACAGGGGGCGAGAGACCCAGTACTTC	CSAPPVDRGRETQYF
NA	NA	TRBJ2-1	TRBV11-2	TGTGCCAGCAGAACCGGACAGCACCACAATGAGCAGTTCTTC	CASRTGQHHNEQFF
NA	TRBD1	TRBJ2-1	TRBV6-1	TGTGCCAGCAGTCGGACAGGGGGCTACAATGAGCAGTTCTTC	CASSRTGGYNEQFF
NA	NA	TRBJ2-3	TRBV27	TGTGCCAGCAGTTTATACAGGGGGGGCCTGTCGAGTGGAACAGATACGCAGTATTTT	CASSLYRGGLSSGTDTQYF
NA	NA	TRBJ1-1	TRBV28	TGTGCCAGCAGACCCCGGGAACCGGTCACTGAAGCTTTCTTT	CASRPREPVTEAFF
NA	NA	TRBJ2-7	TRBV20-1	TGCAGTGCTCGTCGACAGGTTAGCCCCTACGAGCAGTACTTC	CSARRQVSPYEQYF